This T cell receptor (beta chain) was recorded in a study of chemoradiotherapy in HPV16-positive cancers. The J segment lost 6 bases and the V segment lost 4 bases, leaving 8 bases of the junction unmatched. This CDR3 has 14 residues. The germline gives CDR1 SGDLS, CDR2 YYNGEE. This table comes from immunoSEQ multiplex PCR, and its TCRdb copy is limited to in-frame clones, with some not included. This sample carries about 3,500 clones, around 82% of them seen once, and the ten largest clones take 2.5% to 3.5%. V is TRBV9 and J is TRBJ2-7; the match to TRBD1 covers 9 bases. The material sequenced was tumor tissue, taken from a patient who underwent chemoradiotherapy. The clonotype comes from a human donor with HPV-associated anogenital cancer. CDR3 protein: CASSTGQGPGEQYF. In DNA form, the CDR3 reads TGTGCCAGCAGCACGGGACAGGGTCCCGGCGAGCAGTACTTC.